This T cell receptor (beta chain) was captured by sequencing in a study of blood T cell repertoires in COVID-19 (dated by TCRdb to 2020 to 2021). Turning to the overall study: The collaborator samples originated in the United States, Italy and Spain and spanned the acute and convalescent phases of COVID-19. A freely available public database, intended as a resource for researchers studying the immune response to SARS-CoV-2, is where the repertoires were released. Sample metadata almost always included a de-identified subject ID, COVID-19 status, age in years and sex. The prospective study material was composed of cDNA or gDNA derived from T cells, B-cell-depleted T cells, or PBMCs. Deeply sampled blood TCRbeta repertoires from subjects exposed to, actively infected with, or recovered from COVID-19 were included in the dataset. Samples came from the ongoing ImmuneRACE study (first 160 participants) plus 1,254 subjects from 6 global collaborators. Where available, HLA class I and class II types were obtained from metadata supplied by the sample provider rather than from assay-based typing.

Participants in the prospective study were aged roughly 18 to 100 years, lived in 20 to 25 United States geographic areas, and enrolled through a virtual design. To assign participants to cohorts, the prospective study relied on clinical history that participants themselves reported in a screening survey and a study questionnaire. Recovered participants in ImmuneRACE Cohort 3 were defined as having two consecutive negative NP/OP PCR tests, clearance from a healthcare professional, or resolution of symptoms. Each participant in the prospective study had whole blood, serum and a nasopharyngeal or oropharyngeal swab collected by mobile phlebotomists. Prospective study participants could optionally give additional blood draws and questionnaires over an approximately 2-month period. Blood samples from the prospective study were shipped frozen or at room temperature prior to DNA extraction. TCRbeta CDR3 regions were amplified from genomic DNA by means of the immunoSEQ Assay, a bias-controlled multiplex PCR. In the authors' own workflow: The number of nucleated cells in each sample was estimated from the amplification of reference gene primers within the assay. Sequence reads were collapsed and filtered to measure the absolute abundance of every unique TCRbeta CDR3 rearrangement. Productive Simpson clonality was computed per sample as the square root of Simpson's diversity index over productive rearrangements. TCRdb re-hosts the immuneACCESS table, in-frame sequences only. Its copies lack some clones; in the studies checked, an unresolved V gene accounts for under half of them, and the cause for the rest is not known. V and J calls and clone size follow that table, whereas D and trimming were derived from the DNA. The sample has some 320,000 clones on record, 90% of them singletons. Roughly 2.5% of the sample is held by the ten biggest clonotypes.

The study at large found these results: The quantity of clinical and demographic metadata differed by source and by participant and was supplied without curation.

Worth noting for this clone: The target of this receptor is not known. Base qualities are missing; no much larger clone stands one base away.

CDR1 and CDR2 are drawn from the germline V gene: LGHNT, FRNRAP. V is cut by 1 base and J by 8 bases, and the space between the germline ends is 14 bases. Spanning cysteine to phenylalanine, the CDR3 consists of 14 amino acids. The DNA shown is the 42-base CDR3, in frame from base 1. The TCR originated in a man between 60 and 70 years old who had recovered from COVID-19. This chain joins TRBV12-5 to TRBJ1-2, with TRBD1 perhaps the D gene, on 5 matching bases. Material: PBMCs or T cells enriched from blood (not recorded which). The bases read TGTGCTAGTGGTTTGGGCAGGGCTGATGAGGGCTACACCTTC. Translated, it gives CASGLGRADEGYTF.